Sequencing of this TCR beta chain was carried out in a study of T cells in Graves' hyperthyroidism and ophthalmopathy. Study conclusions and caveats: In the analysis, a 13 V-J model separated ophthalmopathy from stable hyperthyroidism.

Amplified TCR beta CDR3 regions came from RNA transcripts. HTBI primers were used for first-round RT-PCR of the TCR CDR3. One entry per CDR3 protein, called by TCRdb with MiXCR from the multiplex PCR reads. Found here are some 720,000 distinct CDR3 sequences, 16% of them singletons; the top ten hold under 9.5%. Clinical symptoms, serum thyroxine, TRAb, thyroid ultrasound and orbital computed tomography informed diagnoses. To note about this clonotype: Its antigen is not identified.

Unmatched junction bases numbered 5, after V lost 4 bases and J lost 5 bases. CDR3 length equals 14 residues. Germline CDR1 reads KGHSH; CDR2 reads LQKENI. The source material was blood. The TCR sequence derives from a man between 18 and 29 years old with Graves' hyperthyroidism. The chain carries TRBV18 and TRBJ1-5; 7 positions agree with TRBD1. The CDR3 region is CASSRGTEYQPQHF. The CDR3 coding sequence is TGTGCCAGCTCACGGGGGACAGAGTATCAGCCCCAGCATTTT. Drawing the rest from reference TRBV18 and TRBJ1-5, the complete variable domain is NAGVMQNPRHLVRRRGQEARLRCSPMKGHSHVYWYRQLPEEGLKFMVYLQKENIIDESGMPKERFSAEFPKEGPSILRIQQVVRGDSAAYFCASSRGTEYQPQHFGDGTRLSIL.